This is a list of T cell receptor beta chains from one sample in a study of blood T cells in healthy people across ages. TCRdb itself ran the 5' RACE reads through MiXCR, one entry per CDR3 protein. The sample lists hundreds of thousands of distinct CDR3 sequences; approximately 67% were seen once. Sequenced material: blood. These receptors came from a man aged 25-45 years in good health. CDR3s include the opening cysteine and the closing phenylalanine or tryptophan.

TRBJ2-6 TRBV4-3 CASSKGGVVSGANVLTF
TRBJ2-1 TRBV24-1 CATTDKGGNPSSYNEQFF
TRBJ2-3 TRBV7-8 CASSLGWRSSTDTQYF
TRBJ1-1 TRBV5-1 CASSWEGTEAFF
TRBJ2-3 TRBV6-7 CATPERATILGTQYF
TRBJ2-1 TRBV20-1 CSARASVGNEQFF
TRBJ2-3 TRBV7-2 CASSLQTSGGAMDTQYF
TRBJ2-3 TRBV30 CAWSRSGDTQYF
NA TRBV29-1 CSVEQGIEQYF
NA TRBV4-3 CASSQDSLAGGGYEQYF
TRBJ2-1 TRBV7-2 CASSVGRGNEQFF
TRBJ2-1 TRBV7-2 CASSLSGGGAEDEQFF
TRBJ1-5 TRBV10-3 CAISGTGVQPQHF
TRBJ2-1 TRBV29-1 CSVEGGRVTINEQFF
TRBJ2-7 TRBV7-2 CASSVGQRDYSYEQYF
TRBJ2-2 TRBV4-3 CASSQNGRGGNTGELFF
TRBJ2-3 TRBV6-5 CASRAGSRTDTQYF
TRBJ2-1 TRBV27 CASSFPTRHNEQFF
TRBJ2-7 TRBV12-3/TRBV12-4 CASRPRQGVTYEQYF
TRBJ1-5 TRBV28 CASNPGGRLNQPQHF
TRBJ2-1 TRBV2 CAGSPSGGDSNEQFF
TRBJ2-4 TRBV4-3 CASSQGRGQGNIQYF
TRBJ2-7 TRBV10-3 CAIRPGQGFSYEQYF
TRBJ2-7 TRBV6-2/TRBV6-3 CASAPREYSYEQYF